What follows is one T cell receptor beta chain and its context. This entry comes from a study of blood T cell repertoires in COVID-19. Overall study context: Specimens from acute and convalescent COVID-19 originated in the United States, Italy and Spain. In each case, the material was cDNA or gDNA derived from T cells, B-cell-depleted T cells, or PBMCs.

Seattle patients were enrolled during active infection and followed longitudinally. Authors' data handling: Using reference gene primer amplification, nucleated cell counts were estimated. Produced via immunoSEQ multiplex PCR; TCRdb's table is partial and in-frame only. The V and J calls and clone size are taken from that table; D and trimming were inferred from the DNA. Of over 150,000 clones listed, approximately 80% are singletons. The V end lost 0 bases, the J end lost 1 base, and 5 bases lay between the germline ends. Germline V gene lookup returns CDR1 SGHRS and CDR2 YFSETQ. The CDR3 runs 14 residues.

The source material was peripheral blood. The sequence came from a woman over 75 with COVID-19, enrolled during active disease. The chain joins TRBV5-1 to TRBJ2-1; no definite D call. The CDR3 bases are TGCGCCAGCAGCTTGGTAGCATCCTACAATGAGCAGTTCTTC. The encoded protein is CASSLVASYNEQFF.